The TCR beta chain under discussion was sequenced for a study of blood T cell repertoires in COVID-19. The wider study: The United States, Italy and Spain were the sources of the acute and convalescent COVID-19 samples.

Source study methods: Reference gene primer amplification in the assay estimated nucleated cell counts. TCRdb's copy holds only in-frame clones and misses some; the assay was immunoSEQ multiplex PCR. V and J calls and clone size are those listed in that table; D and trimming were worked out from the DNA. Among around 80,000 clones, about four fifths were seen once, and the ten largest hold around 12%. The V end was cut by 4 bases, the J end by 5 bases, with 11 bases between. This CDR3 comprises 13 residues. Looked up from germline, CDR1 is WNHNN and CDR2 is SYGVQD (reference sequence). The TCR sequence derives from an elderly man with acute or convalescent COVID-19. This rearrangement joins TRBV10-1 to TRBJ1-1; D unresolved. The sample was peripheral blood. In DNA form, the CDR3 reads TGCGCCAGCAGTGCTATTCGGGATACTGAAGCTTTCTTT. Translating it yields CASSAIRDTEAFF.